Each of the 32 T cell receptor beta chains below was sequenced from the same sample in a study of T cell changes during pregnancy in multiple sclerosis. TCRdb's table, derived via immunoSEQ multiplex PCR, lists solely in-frame clones and lacks some. The data contain under 80,000 clones, approximately 92% of them singletons. Sequences were derived from peripheral blood, sampled before pregnancy. The receptor set was obtained from a female donor with multiple sclerosis, enrolled in a pregnancy study.

The V and J genes are TRBV15 and TRBJ2-1; D is possibly TRBD2 (6 bases). There are 13 residues in the CDR3. CDR1 is LNHNV and CDR2 is YYDKDF in the germline V gene (reference sequence). With 5 bases removed from V and 6 bases from J, the gap between germline ends came to 11 bases. CDR3 sequence reads: CATSEPEGNEQFF. The CDR3 DNA reads as TGTGCCACCAGCGAGCCGGAGGGCAATGAGCAGTTCTTC.

This chain links TRBV4-3 with TRBJ2-1; D unresolved. Germline loops: CDR1 LGHNA, CDR2 YSLEER. The CDR3 runs to 17 residues. V lost 0 bases and J 6 bases, leaving 18 bases between the germline ends. The CDR3 bases are TGCGCCAGCAGCCAAGATCTAATTGGGCGTCTGGGCAATGAGCAGTTCTTC. Its protein product is CASSQDLIGRLGNEQFF.

The V and J genes are TRBV13 and TRBJ2-7; D unclear. V lost 4 bases and J lost 5, with 12 bases in between. The CDR3 spans 13 residues. CDR1 PRHDT and CDR2 FYEKMQ come from the germline V gene (reference sequence). This CDR3 reads CASSSGLGHEQYF. The CDR3 DNA reads TGTGCCAGCAGCTCGGGTTTAGGCCACGAGCAGTACTTC.

CDR3 bases: TGTGCCAGCAGCCCTACTCGGGGGGGCTCCTACGAGCAGTACTTC. Encoded protein: CASSPTRGGSYEQYF. This rearrangement joins TRBV5-4 to TRBJ2-7, with TRBD2 identical over 8 bases. Germline assignment: CDR1 SGHNT and CDR2 YYREEE (reference sequence). V was clipped by 4 bases and J by 0 bases; unmatched bases: 6. The CDR3 covers 15 residues.

The chain employs TRBV27 and TRBJ2-2; 11 bases fit TRBD2. Germline CDR1 is MNHEY and CDR2 is SMNVEV (reference sequence). V lost 3 bases, J lost 2 bases, and 8 bases stayed unmatched. The CDR3 length is 18 residues. The DNA of the CDR3 is TGTGCCAGCAGTTTCCAGGGACTAGCGGAACTAAACACCGGGGAGCTGTTTTTT. Translation gives CASSFQGLAELNTGELFF.

V and J are TRBV19 and TRBJ2-7, with 9 bases that match TRBD2. V shed 8 bases and J 2 bases; nucleotides not matched to a gene: 16. The germline V gene encodes CDR1 LNHDA and CDR2 SQIVND (reference sequence). The CDR3 sequence is 17 residues long. The CDR3: CASSRGASGTIPYEQYF. The DNA of the CDR3 is TGTGCCAGTTCCCGTGGGGCTAGCGGGACTATTCCCTACGAGCAGTACTTC.

This chain uses TRBV29-1 with TRBJ2-7; D possibly corresponds to TRBD1 (6 bases). Germline loops: CDR1 SQVTM, CDR2 ANQGSEA. The CDR3 extends over 12 amino acids. Deletions cut 4 bases from V and 2 bases from J, with 9 bases between. The CDR3, as DNA: TGCAGCGTTGGGGACACCGCCTACGAGCAGTACTTC. Amino acids: CSVGDTAYEQYF.

The gene calls are TRBV9 and TRBJ1-2, with D unresolved. Germline CDR1 reads SGDLS; CDR2 reads YYNGEE. Trimming took 7 bases from V and 8 from J, leaving 12 bases between them. This CDR3 is 11 amino acids long. CDR3 sequence (DNA): TGTGCCAGCGGAAAAGCGGGCGGCTACACCTTC. It specifies CASGKAGGYTF.

This chain links TRBV19 with TRBJ1-3, with D maybe TRBD1 (5 bases). V was clipped by 7 bases and J by 4 bases, with 23 bases between them. Germline V gives CDR1 LNHDA, CDR2 SQIVND (reference sequence). The CDR3 runs 17 residues. In nucleotides, the CDR3 is TGTGCCAGTACCACACTCCTACGCAGGGCCTCGGGAAACACCATATATTTT. Translating gives CASTTLLRRASGNTIYF.

This clone came up once. The chain has TRBV25-1 and TRBJ2-1, with 9 bases that match TRBD2. The CDR3 has 13 amino acids. Losses at the gene ends were 6 bases for V and 8 bases for J; bases not matched to a gene: 5. Germline CDR1 MGHDK, CDR2 SYGVNS. In DNA, the CDR3 is TGTGCCAGCAGGGTTAGCGGGAGCCATGAGCAGTTCTTC. Its protein product is CASRVSGSHEQFF. Together with reference TRBV25-1 and TRBJ2-1, the CDR3 gives the full variable domain: EADIYQTPRYLVIGTGKKITLECSQTMGHDKMYWYQQDPGMELHLIHYSYGVNSTEKGDLSSESTVSRIRTEHFPLTLESARPSHTSQYLCASRVSGSHEQFFGPGTRLTVL.

V and J are TRBV19 and TRBJ2-3; 7 nucleotides align to TRBD1. Looked up from germline, CDR1 is LNHDA and CDR2 is SQIVND (reference sequence). V dropped 4 bases and J dropped 2; count of bases not matched to a gene: 6. This CDR3 is 15 amino acids long. CDR3 region: CASSTQGFNTDTQYF. Here the CDR3 DNA reads TGTGCCAGTAGTACACAGGGGTTTAACACAGATACGCAGTATTTT.

This clone was recorded once. The chain couples TRBV9 to TRBJ2-4, with unresolved D. CDR3 length: 14 residues. Germline assignment: CDR1 SGDLS and CDR2 YYNGEE. V was shortened by 2 bases and J by 2 bases, with 8 bases between the two germline ends. The CDR3 DNA follows: TGTGCCAGCAGCGTGTCTGAGACCAAAAACATTCAGTACTTC. Its protein is CASSVSETKNIQYF.

This chain uses TRBV5-1 with TRBJ1-1; D is uncertain. In germline, CDR1 is SGHRS, CDR2 YFSETQ. This CDR3 spans 14 amino acids. Trimming removed 6 bases from V and 5 bases from J, with 17 bases in between. The CDR3 loop is CASTRSGILTEAFF. The CDR3, as DNA: TGCGCCAGCACACGTTCGGGGATACTAACTGAAGCTTTCTTT.

The rearrangement links TRBV28 to TRBJ2-3; 14 bases are shared with TRBD2. V was clipped by 6 bases and J by 0 bases; unmatched bases: 5. The germline V gene has CDR1 MDHEN and CDR2 SYDVKM. This CDR3 is built from 17 residues. CDR3 residues: CASRGLAGAASTDTQYF. The DNA for the CDR3 is TGTGCCAGCAGGGGACTAGCGGGAGCCGCTAGCACAGATACGCAGTATTTT.

The J gene is TRBJ2-1, the V gene TRBV7-2; 10 nucleotides agree with TRBD2. V dropped 4 bases and J dropped 8; count of bases not matched to a gene: 8. Germline-derived CDR1 and CDR2 are SGHTA and FQGNSA. CDR3 size: 15 residues. CDR3 region: CASSSIAGGIDEQFF. The CDR3 DNA reads as TGTGCCAGCAGCTCAATAGCGGGAGGAATCGATGAGCAGTTCTTC.

The rearrangement uses TRBV28 and TRBJ1-1, with 8 positions matching TRBD1. The CDR3 sequence is 14 residues long. Per the germline V gene, CDR1 is MDHEN and CDR2 is SYDVKM. With V trimmed by 3 bases and J by 0 bases, 0 bases remained unmatched. The CDR3 loop reads CASSLTGVNTEAFF. CDR3 DNA: TGTGCCAGCAGTTTGACAGGGGTGAACACTGAAGCTTTCTTT.

This chain links TRBV4-3 with TRBJ1-4; 8 nucleotides match TRBD1. The trim removed 3 bases at V and 3 bases at J, leaving 3 bases unmatched. This CDR3 region has 15 residues. Germline CDR1 is LGHNA and CDR2 is YSLEER. CDR3 protein: CASSHLRGPNEKLFF. In nucleotides, the CDR3 is TGCGCCAGCAGCCACCTCAGGGGGCCTAATGAAAAACTGTTTTTT.

The chain combines TRBV11-2 with TRBJ2-1, with D possibly being TRBD2 (6 bases). Between the trimmed V and J ends, which lost 2 bases and 7 bases, there was a span of 18 bases. Germline CDR1 and CDR2: SGHAT and FQNNGV. The CDR3 has 16 residues. The CDR3 reads CASSLQAGQTGNEQFF. The DNA of the CDR3 is TGTGCCAGCAGCTTACAAGCGGGCCAAACGGGGAATGAGCAGTTCTTC.

The J gene is TRBJ2-5, the V gene TRBV6-1; 8 bases map to TRBD1. The CDR3 loop spans 13 amino acids. The germline gives CDR1 MNHNS, CDR2 SASEGT. The ends lost 3 bases at V and 5 bases at J; junction bases unmatched: 2. The CDR3 DNA reads as TGTGCCAGCAGTGACAACAGGGGGGAGACCCAGTACTTC. This translates into CASSDNRGETQYF.

J is TRBJ1-5 and V is TRBV10-3; possibly TRBD1 for D (6 bases). The CDR3 contains 13 residues. The germline V gene encodes CDR1 ENHRY and CDR2 SYGVKD. V gave up 6 bases and J gave up 7 bases, with 13 bases separating them. The CDR3 nucleotides read TGTGCCATCAGACAGGGTATGGAACAGCCCCAGCATTTT. Residues: CAIRQGMEQPQHF.

The chain carries TRBV19 and TRBJ2-5, with D perhaps matching TRBD1 (5 bases). With 2 bases removed from V and 0 bases from J, the gap between germline ends came to 7 bases. This CDR3 has 14 residues. Germline V lookup: CDR1 LNHDA, CDR2 SQIVND (reference sequence). CDR3: CASSIMGHQETQYF. CDR3 nucleotides: TGTGCCAGTAGTATAATGGGGCACCAAGAGACCCAGTACTTC.

The J gene is TRBJ2-1, the V gene TRBV6-6; 13 nucleotides agree with TRBD2. The germline gives CDR1 MNHNY, CDR2 SVGAGI (reference sequence). The CDR3 has 16 residues. V gave up 7 bases and J gave up 6 bases; unmatched junction bases: 9. The CDR3 reads CASTFGLAGAPNEQFF. CDR3 sequence (DNA): TGTGCCAGCACCTTCGGACTAGCGGGAGCCCCCAATGAGCAGTTCTTC.

This chain connects TRBV6-6 to TRBJ2-1; D is possibly TRBD1 (5 bases). V lost 4 bases, J lost 6 bases, and 7 bases lay in between. The CDR3 consists of 12 residues. CDR1 MNHNY and CDR2 SVGAGI come from the germline V gene (reference sequence). The CDR3 bases are TGTGCCAGCAGTTTGACAGTCAATGAGCAGTTCTTC. Translating it yields CASSLTVNEQFF.

V and J are TRBV5-4 and TRBJ1-1, with TRBD1 identical over 7 bases. V lost 4 bases to trimming and J lost 0 bases; unmatched junction nucleotides: 3. Germline V lookup: CDR1 SGHNT, CDR2 YYREEE (reference sequence). This CDR3 spans 14 amino acids. For the CDR3, the DNA is TGTGCCAGCAGCCGAGGGGGCGTGAACACTGAAGCTTTCTTT. This gives the protein CASSRGGVNTEAFF.

V usage is TRBV5-4 and J usage is TRBJ2-2; 11 nucleotides align to TRBD2. Germline trimming cut 6 bases from V and 6 bases from J; bases unmatched to any gene: 7. Germline V gene lookup returns CDR1 SGHNT and CDR2 YYREEE (reference sequence). CDR3 length: 15 amino acids. The CDR3 is CASTTPGLAAGELFF. The CDR3 DNA reads TGTGCCAGCACAACCCCGGGACTAGCGGCCGGGGAGCTGTTTTTT.

The CDR3 bases are TGTGCCAGCAGCTTAGAAGGGACAGCTCCCAACGAGCAGTACTTC. Translation: CASSLEGTAPNEQYF. The rearrangement links TRBV7-6 to TRBJ2-7; 7 nucleotides line up with TRBD1. This CDR3 has 15 amino acids. V dropped 1 base and J dropped 5; count of bases not matched to a gene: 8. Looked up from germline, CDR1 is SGHVS and CDR2 is FNYEAQ.

The chain recombines TRBV29-1 with TRBJ2-4; the match to TRBD2 covers 8 bases. The CDR3 loop spans 15 amino acids. V lost 5 bases and J lost 5; bases outside the gene matches: 11. CDR1 SQVTM and CDR2 ANQGSEA come from the germline V gene. The CDR3 DNA sequence: TGCAGCGTTCGGGGGGGAAGGAGTAAAGAAAACATTCAGTACTTC. It is translated as CSVRGGRSKENIQYF.

V gene TRBV25-1 combines with J gene TRBJ2-2; 7 positions match TRBD2. Losses at the gene ends were 7 bases for V and 5 bases for J; bases not matched to a gene: 7. CDR1 MGHDK and CDR2 SYGVNS come from the germline V gene. The CDR3 runs to 14 residues. The CDR3 region has the DNA TGTGCCAGCACGGGCGGGAGTAAAACCGGGGAGCTGTTTTTT. Protein sequence: CASTGGSKTGELFF.

The J gene is TRBJ2-6, the V gene TRBV4-1; D perhaps matches TRBD1 (5 bases). Trimming left V 0 bases short and J 2 bases short, with 8 bases between. The CDR3 runs to 16 residues. Germline CDR1 MGHRA, CDR2 YSYEKL. The CDR3 is CASSQETGPGANVLTF. In nucleotides, the CDR3 is TGCGCCAGCAGCCAAGAAACAGGACCTGGGGCCAACGTCCTGACTTTC.

The gene calls are TRBV30 and TRBJ2-3, with unresolved D. Deletions cut 6 bases from V and 3 bases from J, with 4 bases between. CDR3 length equals 10 residues. Germline assignment: CDR1 GTSNPN and CDR2 SVGIG (reference sequence). The DNA of the CDR3 is TGTGCCTGCCTTACAGATACGCAGTATTTT. Translating gives CACLTDTQYF.

V usage is TRBV5-1 and J usage is TRBJ2-7, with no clear D. This CDR3 comprises 14 residues. Germline CDR1 is SGHRS and CDR2 is YFSETQ. The V gene lost 6 bases and the J gene lost 4 bases, with 17 bases spanning the gap. CDR3 DNA: TGCGCCAGCAAGGCCAGCGAAGTCGCGTACGAGCAGTACTTC. This translates into CASKASEVAYEQYF.

V and J are TRBV28 and TRBJ2-2; 8 bases map to TRBD1. Germline V gene lookup returns CDR1 MDHEN and CDR2 SYDVKM. This CDR3 contains 15 residues. V lost 6 bases to trimming and J lost 5 bases; unmatched junction nucleotides: 8. The CDR3 DNA is TGTGCCAGCAGACCTCAGGGGGCGGGGACCGGGGAGCTGTTTTTT. Protein: CASRPQGAGTGELFF.